The T cell receptor beta chain under discussion was sequenced for a study of control samples from healthy donors and cancer patients. This CDR3 comprises 13 residues. Trimming pared 7 bases from V and 2 bases from J, leaving 12 bases between. The germline V gene has CDR1 SGHRS and CDR2 YFSETQ. The protocol was immunoSEQ multiplex PCR, while the TCRdb copy is restricted to in-frame clones and leaves out a portion. The sample carries roughly 180,000 clones, more than 90% recorded once. The chain combines TRBV5-1 with TRBJ1-1; D may be TRBD1 (5 bases). The material sequenced was blood. The sequence derives from a middle-aged woman in good health. Here the CDR3 reads CASSPGQNTEAFF. CDR3 sequence (DNA): TGCGCCAGCTCGCCAGGGCAAAACACTGAAGCTTTCTTT.